Reported below is one T cell receptor beta chain. Its antigen is as yet unknown. Germline-derived CDR1 and CDR2 are MNHEY and SVGAGI. Trimming cost V 0 bases and J 4 bases, with 10 bases left between them. This CDR3 is 15 amino acids long. TCRdb keeps only in-frame clones here, not all; method: immunoSEQ multiplex PCR. The sample contains 150,000 to 200,000 clones, 70% to 90% of which appear only once. The data were obtained in a study of T cell responses to AZD1222 COVID-19 vaccine. Study-level background: Pooling of second doses given at about 4 or about 12 weeks was done.

Study-wide points: Mapped onto spike, vaccine-associated CD4 TCRs spanned it and were dominant at 160-218 and 743-854. Repertoire sampling occurred only after the peak T cell response.

The clonotype originates from an adult in good health. Specimen: peripheral blood, collected on day 0 of AZD1222 vaccination. This chain links TRBV6-5 with TRBJ1-3; D call uncertain. The CDR3 DNA follows: TGTGCCAGCAGTTACTCGAGGCAGATCGGAAACACCATATATTTT. This encodes CASSYSRQIGNTIYF.